These 2 T cell receptor beta chains share one sample of origin, sequenced in a study of OX40 agonist ivuxolimab in advanced cancers. Libraries were constructed by the immunoSEQ multiplex PCR assay. Drawn from immuneACCESS, this table holds only the in-frame rearrangements with V and J called that TCRdb kept. Clones are partly lost; checked studies trace under half to an unresolved V gene and leave the rest unexplained. This sample has approximately 70,000 clones in its table, and around 88% of those were observed once. Just over 0.75% of the sample belongs to the ten largest clones. The specimen comprised CD4+ or CD8+ T cells sorted from blood, sampled in a trial of the OX40 agonist ivuxolimab. These receptors were taken from an adult with an advanced solid tumor such as melanoma, head and neck, liver or kidney cancer.

J is TRBJ1-1 and V is TRBV18, with 7 positions matching TRBD1. Germline V CDR1 and CDR2: KGHSH, LQKENI. This CDR3 comprises 15 residues. J gave up 2 bases and V 0 bases, and 3 bases lay outside the gene matches. The CDR3 spells CASSPPTGSNTEAFF. CDR3 in DNA: TGTGCCAGCTCACCACCGACAGGGTCAAACACTGAAGCTTTCTTT.

This chain connects TRBV28 to TRBJ1-1; D gene unclear. Trimming stripped 5 bases from V and 1 base from J, with 11 bases between. CDR1 is MDHEN and CDR2 is SYDVKM in the germline V gene. The CDR3 is 14 residues long. The CDR3 DNA reads TGTGCCAGCAGTCCCTTGACCAGGAACACTGAAGCTTTCTTT. Translation gives CASSPLTRNTEAFF.